The entry below describes one T cell receptor beta chain. Its specificity is unknown. The assay was immunoSEQ multiplex PCR, and TCRdb's table has in-frame clones only and misses some. The sample consists of around 450,000 clones, 75% to 95% of them appearing once. The source of the sample is a study of Ad26.COV2.S vaccination and SARS-CoV-2 variants. Study information: The study gave Ad26.COV2.S intramuscularly, once or twice 56 days apart. General study results and limits: Breadth and depth estimates from TCRs may understate total T cell responses. Vaccine recipients and placebo recipients showed similar non-spike TCR breadth.

Documented treatment: around 19 received Ad26.COV2.S at low or high dose, single or two shots; a few received placebo; per-sample allocation not given. Sampling was performed 63 days after the first vaccine or placebo injection. Source: peripheral blood, taken in a trial of Ad26.COV2.S vaccine versus placebo. The receptor was isolated from a person aged 18 to 65 who received the Ad26.COV2.S COVID-19 vaccine or a placebo.

The CDR3 DNA sequence: TGTGCCATCAGTGGAACAGACCGCTACGAGCAGTACTTC. This gives the protein CAISGTDRYEQYF. This rearrangement joins TRBV10-3 to TRBJ2-7; D is undetermined. Germline assignment: CDR1 ENHRY and CDR2 SYGVKD. The V gene lost 4 bases and the J gene lost 3 bases, with 10 bases spanning the gap. The CDR3 runs 13 residues.